One T cell receptor (beta chain) is described in this entry. Its antigen remains undetermined. There are no base qualities to consult, and no much larger clone falls within one base. For sequencing of the TCRbeta CDR3 region, genomic DNA was extracted from the sorted cells. The immunoSEQ Assay was used for sequencing of TCRbeta CDR3 regions. The immuneACCESS repertoire file appears here via TCRdb, limited to in-frame rearrangements. These files lack a portion of the clones; in checked studies, under half of the deficit traces to unresolved V genes, and the cause of the others is not known. The sample profile shows about 22,000 clones; 80% to 90% of them were found once. Over 25% of the sample is held by the ten biggest clonotypes. These data belong to a study of OX40 agonist ivuxolimab in advanced cancers. Study-level background: Ivuxolimab, which targeted the costimulatory receptor OX40 (CD134), was an agonistic, fully human IgG2 monoclonal antibody. Intravenous ivuxolimab was administered to patients every 2 weeks at six dose levels: 0.01, 0.1, 0.3, 1.5, 3 and 10 mg/kg. Of the approximately 53 patients in dose escalation, some 20 had hepatocellular carcinoma, roughly 15 had melanoma, 9 had renal cell carcinoma and 9 had head and neck cancer. In the dose-escalation cohort, roughly 80% of patients were male, and the mean age was around 60 years, with a range of roughly 20 to 85. Prior anti-PD-1, anti-PD-L1 or anti-CTLA-4 therapy was permitted, and checkpoint inhibitors had been received by less than 45% of dose-escalation patients. Partial responses occurred in three dose-escalation patients: two with cutaneous melanoma and one with hepatocellular carcinoma. Peripheral TCRbeta sequencing was intended to test whether TCR sequence diversity was altered and clonal T-cell expansion was caused by ivuxolimab. The paper covers the monotherapy dose-escalation part of the phase I ivuxolimab trial, which included N ≈ 54 patients. Summary of the overall study and its limitations: In the 0.1-3.0 mg/kg groups, partial responders had among the lowest normalized peripheral clonal expansion, particularly in CD8+ T cells. Low levels of normalized T-cell clonal expansion were also seen in some patients who did not respond. On average, CD8+ T cells showed more expanded clones than CD4+ T cells after ivuxolimab. The antigen specificity of the peripheral T cells that underwent clonal expansion was not determined. Clonal expansion of both CD4+ and CD8+ blood T cells was observed from baseline to week 6 at doses 0.1 to 3.0 mg/kg.

Inclusive of the bounding cysteine and phenylalanine, the CDR3 is 13 residues long. Here the CDR3 DNA is all that survives: 39 bases in frame from base 1. Relative to germline, V is missing 5 bases and J is missing 2 bases, with 2 bases of the junction outside any gene match. CDR1 and CDR2 are drawn from the germline V gene: SGHVS, FNYEAQ. Patients with a history of autoimmune disease or receiving systemic immunosuppression were excluded from the trial. In every dose cohort, peripheral blood was drawn for TCR sequencing at baseline, cycle 4 day 1, and cycle 7 day 1. The samples were drawn from a first-in-human, open-label, multicenter phase I dose-escalation trial of ivuxolimab. Adults with locally advanced or metastatic melanoma, renal cell carcinoma, hepatocellular carcinoma or head and neck squamous cell carcinoma were enrolled in the trial. Before TCR sequencing, CD4+ T cells and CD8+ T cells from peripheral blood were sorted into separate populations.

The sequence joins TRBV7-6 to TRBJ2-5, and 7 junction bases match TRBD2. The source material was CD4+ or CD8+ T cells sorted from blood, sampled in a trial of the OX40 agonist ivuxolimab. This clonotype was obtained from an adult with an advanced solid tumor such as melanoma, head and neck, liver or kidney cancer. CDR3 reads: CASSVGLQETQYF. The bases are TGTGCCAGCAGCGTGGGACTACAAGAGACCCAGTACTTC.